What follows is one T cell receptor (beta chain) and its context. The junction departs from germline at one end; a sequencing error may be responsible. These data come from a study of blood T cell repertoires in COVID-19. As for the study in general: Researchers got acute and convalescent COVID-19 samples from the United States, Italy and Spain. Nucleic acid was either cDNA or gDNA, and it came from T cells, B-cell-depleted T cells, or PBMCs.

The CDR3 is 13 amino acids. Germline loops: CDR1 SGHRS, CDR2 YFSETQ. Source study methods: The authors estimated nucleated cell counts from reference gene primer amplification. Clones were sequenced by immunoSEQ multiplex PCR, and TCRdb holds only the in-frame ones, with some missing. V, J and clone size were drawn from that table, and D and trimming were deduced from the DNA. The data hold about 50,000 clones, with about 89% observed a single time. The source material was peripheral blood. This chain connects TRBV5-1 to TRBJ2-5; TRBD2 matches at 7 bases. The sequence was obtained from a man in his fifties or sixties with active or convalescent COVID-19. The CDR3 coding sequence is TGCGCCAGCAGCTTCGCCGGGCGGGAGACCCAATACTTC. It translates to CASSFAGRETQYF.